This T cell receptor (beta chain) was sequenced in a study of T cells in Graves' hyperthyroidism and ophthalmopathy. Findings and limits, study-wide: A 13 V-J model separated ophthalmopathy from stable hyperthyroidism. Most clonotypes expanded in thyroid above 0.001 were likewise present in blood. The model predicted ophthalmopathy a median roughly six months before onset.

The V gene's germline CDR1 is MDHEN and CDR2 SYDVKM. The CDR3 spans 15 residues. The investigators amplified TCR beta CDR3 regions from RNA transcripts. A set of HTBI primers served as the primers for a first-round RT-PCR of the TCR CDR3. TCRdb ran MiXCR on the multiplex PCR reads and lists one entry per CDR3 protein. The sample consists of fewer than 550,000 distinct CDR3 sequences, roughly a quarter of them appearing once. Concerning this clonotype itself: Its matching antigen is unknown. A junction boundary mismatches the germline segment, possibly from a read error.

The J gene is TRBJ2-4, the V gene TRBV28; 8 nucleotides match TRBD2. The clonotype originates from a woman aged 25 to 39 with Graves' ophthalmopathy. The source material was blood. The CDR3 sequence is CASTTDSGAKNMQYF. Written as DNA, the CDR3 is TGTGCCAGTACCACTGATAGCGGGGCCAAAAACATGCAGTACTTC.